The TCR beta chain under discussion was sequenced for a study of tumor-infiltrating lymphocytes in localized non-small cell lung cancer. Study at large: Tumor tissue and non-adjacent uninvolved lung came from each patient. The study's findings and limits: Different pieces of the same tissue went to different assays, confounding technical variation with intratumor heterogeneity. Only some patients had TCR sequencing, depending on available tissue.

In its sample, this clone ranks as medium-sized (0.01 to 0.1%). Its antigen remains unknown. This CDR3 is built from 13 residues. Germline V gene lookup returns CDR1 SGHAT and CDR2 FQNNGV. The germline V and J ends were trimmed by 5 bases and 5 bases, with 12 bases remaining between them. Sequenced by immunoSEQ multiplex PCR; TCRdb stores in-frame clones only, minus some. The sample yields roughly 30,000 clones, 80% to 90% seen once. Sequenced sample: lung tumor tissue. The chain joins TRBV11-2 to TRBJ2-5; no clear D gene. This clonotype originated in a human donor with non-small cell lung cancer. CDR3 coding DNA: TGTGCCAGCAGCCCAAAAAGTGGTGAGACCCAGTACTTC. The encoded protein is CASSPKSGETQYF.